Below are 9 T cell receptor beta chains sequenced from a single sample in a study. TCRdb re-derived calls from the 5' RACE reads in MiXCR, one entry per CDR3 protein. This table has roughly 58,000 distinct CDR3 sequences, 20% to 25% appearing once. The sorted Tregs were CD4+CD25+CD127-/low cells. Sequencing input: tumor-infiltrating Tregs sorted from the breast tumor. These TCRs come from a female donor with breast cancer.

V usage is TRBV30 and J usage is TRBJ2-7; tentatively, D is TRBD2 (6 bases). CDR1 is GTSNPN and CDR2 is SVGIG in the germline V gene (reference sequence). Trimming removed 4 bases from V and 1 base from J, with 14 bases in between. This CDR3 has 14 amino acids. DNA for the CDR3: TGTGCCTGGAACCGACAGCTAGCGTCCTACGAGCAGTACTTC. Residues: CAWNRQLASYEQYF.

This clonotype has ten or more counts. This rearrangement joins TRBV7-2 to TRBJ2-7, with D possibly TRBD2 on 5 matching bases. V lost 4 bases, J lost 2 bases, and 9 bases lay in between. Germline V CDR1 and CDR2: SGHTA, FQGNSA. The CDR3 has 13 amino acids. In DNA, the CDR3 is TGTGCCAGCAGCTCGACTAAAACCTACGAGCAGTACTTC. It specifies CASSSTKTYEQYF.

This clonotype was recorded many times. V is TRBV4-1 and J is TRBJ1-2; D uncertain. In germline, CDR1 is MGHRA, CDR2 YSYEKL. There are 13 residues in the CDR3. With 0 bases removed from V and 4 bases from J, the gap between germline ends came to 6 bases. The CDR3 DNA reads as TGCGCCAGCAGCCAAGACGGTATCTATGGCTACACCTTC. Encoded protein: CASSQDGIYGYTF.

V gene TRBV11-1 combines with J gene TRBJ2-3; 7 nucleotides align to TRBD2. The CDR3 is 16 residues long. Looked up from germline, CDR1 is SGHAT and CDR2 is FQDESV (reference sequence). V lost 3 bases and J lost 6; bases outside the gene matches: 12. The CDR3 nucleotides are TGTGCCAGCAGCTTCGGGACTACCGTTCGTGGGGATACGCAGTATTTT. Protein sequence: CASSFGTTVRGDTQYF. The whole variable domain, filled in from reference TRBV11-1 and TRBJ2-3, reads EAEVAQSPRYKITEKSQAVAFWCDPISGHATLYWYRQILGQGPELLVQFQDESVVDDSQLPKDRFSAERLKGVDSTLKIQPAELGDSAMYLCASSFGTTVRGDTQYFGPGTRLTVL.

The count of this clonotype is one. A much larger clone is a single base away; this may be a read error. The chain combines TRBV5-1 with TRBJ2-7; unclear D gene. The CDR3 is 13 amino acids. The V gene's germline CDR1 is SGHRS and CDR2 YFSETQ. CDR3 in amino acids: CASSATFGYEQNF. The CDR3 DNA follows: TGCGCCAGCAGCGCCACCTTCGGCTACGAGCAGAACTTC.

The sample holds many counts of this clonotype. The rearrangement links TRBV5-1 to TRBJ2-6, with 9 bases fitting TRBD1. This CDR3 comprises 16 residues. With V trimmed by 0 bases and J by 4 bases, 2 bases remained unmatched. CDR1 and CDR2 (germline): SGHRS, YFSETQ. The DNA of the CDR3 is TGCGCCAGCAGCTTGGACAGGGGGCGAGGGGCCAACGTCCTGACTTTC. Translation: CASSLDRGRGANVLTF.

CDR3 sequence (DNA): TGCAGTGCTCTAGCGGGGGGGCGGTCAGATACGCAGTATTTT. Translated: CSALAGGRSDTQYF. The chain is built from TRBV20-1 and TRBJ2-3; 12 nucleotides agree with TRBD2. V lost 5 bases to trimming and J lost 4 bases; unmatched junction nucleotides: 4. Germline V gives CDR1 DFQATT, CDR2 SNEGSKA (reference sequence). The CDR3 spans 14 residues.

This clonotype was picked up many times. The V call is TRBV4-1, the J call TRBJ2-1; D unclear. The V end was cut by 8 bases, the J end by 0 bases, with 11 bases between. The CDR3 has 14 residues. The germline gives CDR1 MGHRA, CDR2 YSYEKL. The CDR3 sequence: CASAKSASYNEQFF. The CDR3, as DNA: TGCGCCAGCGCCAAGTCCGCCTCCTACAATGAGCAGTTCTTC.

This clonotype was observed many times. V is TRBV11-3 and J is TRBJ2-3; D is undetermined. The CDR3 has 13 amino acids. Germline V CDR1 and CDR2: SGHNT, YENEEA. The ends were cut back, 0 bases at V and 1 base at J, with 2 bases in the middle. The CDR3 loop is CASSLEGTDTQYF. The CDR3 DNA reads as TGTGCCAGCAGCTTAGAGGGCACAGATACGCAGTATTTT.